One and the same sample provided the 17 T cell receptor beta chains below, sequenced in a study of memory CD4+ T cells and cytomegalovirus serostatus. Single viable CD3+CD4+CD8-CD45RO+ cells were sorted as the memory CD4+ T cells. The data were produced by immunoSEQ multiplex PCR, yet TCRdb's version contains in-frame clones alone and is incomplete. The sample holds tens of thousands of clones; 70% to 80% are singletons and the top ten take more than 0.95%. Sequencing was performed on memory CD4+ T cells from blood. These receptors all stem from an adult in good health and CMV-seronegative.

This rearrangement joins TRBV6-1 to TRBJ2-3, with no clear D. Trimming removed 7 bases at V and 0 bases at J, with 11 bases between. This CDR3 is built from 14 residues. The germline V gene has CDR1 MNHNS and CDR2 SASEGT. The CDR3 spells CASIKTRSTDTQYF. The CDR3 nucleotides are TGTGCCAGCATCAAGACGCGTAGCACAGATACGCAGTATTTT.

The gene calls are TRBV5-1 and TRBJ1-1, with D possibly matching TRBD1 (5 bases). Germline V gives CDR1 SGHRS, CDR2 YFSETQ. V lost 5 bases and J lost 6, with 17 bases in between. This CDR3 has 14 amino acids. DNA for the CDR3: TGCGCCAGCAGTCCGGCGGCAGGGAAGGCTGAAGCTTTCTTT. Translated: CASSPAAGKAEAFF.

The chain uses TRBV2 and TRBJ2-7; 10 positions match TRBD2. From germline, CDR1 is SNHLY and CDR2 FYNNEI. This CDR3 has 15 amino acids. J lost 7 bases, V lost 1 base, and 7 bases had no gene match. In DNA form, the CDR3 reads TGTGCCAGCAGTGAAGAAAGCGGGAGGGCGCGGGAGCAGTACTTC. Protein sequence: CASSEESGRAREQYF.

This clone has just a few counts. One junction end disagrees with the germline gene, perhaps due to a read error. The rearrangement links TRBV7-7 to TRBJ2-5; D is ambiguous. Germline values: CDR1 SSHAT, CDR2 FNYEAQ (reference sequence). The CDR3 sequence is 15 residues long. The chain's CDR3 is CASSLAADYQETQYF. CDR3 DNA: TGTGCTAGCAGCTTAGCAGCCGACTACCAAGAGACCCAGTACTTC.

This clone was counted only a few times. The chain's CDR3 is CASRWTSLVYEQYF. For the CDR3, the DNA is TGTGCCAGCAGATGGACTAGCCTCGTTTACGAGCAGTACTTC. The rearrangement uses TRBV6-6 and TRBJ2-7; 8 bases match TRBD2. The germline V gene encodes CDR1 MNHNY and CDR2 SVGAGI (reference sequence). CDR3 length: 14 residues. The junction had 8 bases not matched to a gene; V was cut back by 6 bases and J by 4 bases.

V is TRBV4-2 and J is TRBJ2-1, with TRBD2 identical over 7 bases. Trimming took 4 bases from V and 9 from J; bases not matched to a gene: 6. The length of the CDR3 is 13 residues. The germline V gene has CDR1 LGHNA and CDR2 YNFKEQ. The CDR3 DNA reads TGTGCCAGCAGCCCGCGGACTAGTGGTGAGCAGTTCTTC. This encodes CASSPRTSGEQFF.

The V gene is TRBV2, the J gene TRBJ2-1, with 10 bases fitting TRBD2. The length of the CDR3 is 16 residues. J was trimmed by 7 bases and V by 4 bases; bases with no gene match: 10. CDR1 SNHLY and CDR2 FYNNEI come from the germline V gene. The CDR3, as DNA: TGTGCCAGCAGTGTCGAAAGCGGGAGGGCGGGTAATGAGCAGTTCTTC. It yields the protein CASSVESGRAGNEQFF.

The rearrangement links TRBV6-6 to TRBJ1-1, with TRBD1 as a possible D gene (6 bases). Germline loops: CDR1 MNHNY, CDR2 SVGAGI (reference sequence). The CDR3 runs to 13 residues. V lost 6 bases to trimming and J lost 3 bases, with 11 bases between them. The CDR3 DNA reads TGTGCCAGCAGCGATACAGGGTACACTGAAGCTTTCTTT. Its protein product is CASSDTGYTEAFF.

This clone appeared a single time. The J gene is TRBJ2-7, the V gene TRBV10-3; no clear D gene. The CDR3 runs 14 residues. The V gene lost 1 base and the J gene lost 3 bases, with 10 bases spanning the gap. Germline CDR1 reads ENHRY; CDR2 reads SYGVKD. The CDR3 reads CAISEYGDNYEQYF. The CDR3 DNA is TGTGCCATCAGTGAGTACGGAGACAACTACGAGCAGTACTTC.

The chain joins TRBV30 to TRBJ2-5; 9 nucleotides agree with TRBD2. The CDR3 has 15 amino acids. With 2 bases clipped from V and 4 bases from J, the junction kept 8 bases outside the gene matches. Germline lookup yields CDR1 GTSNPN and CDR2 SVGIG (reference sequence). DNA of the CDR3: TGTGCCTGGAGTAAAGCGGGAGGAATGGGAGAGACCCAGTACTTC. This translates into CAWSKAGGMGETQYF.

As regards this clone: This may be a read error, as it is one base from a much larger clone. This chain connects TRBV11-2 to TRBJ1-1; D call uncertain. The CDR3 contains 12 residues. V shed 1 base and J shed 3 bases, with 3 bases lying between them. Per the germline V gene, CDR1 is SGHAT and CDR2 is FQNNGV. The CDR3 nucleotides read TGTGCCAGCAGCTTAGCTCACACTGAAGCTTTCTTT. This sequence encodes CASSLAHTEAFF.

V gene TRBV6-1 combines with J gene TRBJ2-7; 8 positions match TRBD1. The CDR3 is 13 amino acids. V lost 8 bases to trimming and J lost 5 bases; unmatched junction nucleotides: 8. Germline loops: CDR1 MNHNS, CDR2 SASEGT. CDR3 nucleotide sequence: TGTGCCAGCCGTCCAAGACAGGGGAACGAGCAGTACTTC. This codes for CASRPRQGNEQYF.

This chain connects TRBV7-2 to TRBJ2-3; D is perhaps TRBD1 or TRBD2 (6 bases each). Germline CDR1 and CDR2: SGHTA and FQGNSA. The CDR3 runs to 16 residues. Trimming shortened V by 2 bases and J by 1 base, and 13 bases separated the two germline ends. The CDR3 region is CASSLWGAKGTDTQYF. The CDR3 coding sequence is TGTGCCAGCAGCTTATGGGGGGCAAAGGGCACAGATACGCAGTATTTT.

This clone was seen only a few times. The genes are TRBV5-1 and TRBJ2-1, with 7 bases aligning to TRBD2. CDR3 length: 15 amino acids. Trimming removed 0 bases from V and 7 bases from J; junction bases left unmatched: 7. In germline, CDR1 is SGHRS, CDR2 YFSETQ. The CDR3 sequence is CASSLVAGVTNEQFF. DNA for the CDR3: TGCGCCAGCAGCTTGGTGGCGGGAGTTACAAATGAGCAGTTCTTC.

This rearrangement joins TRBV5-1 to TRBJ2-3; 9 nucleotides line up with TRBD2. Trimming removed 2 bases from V and 3 bases from J; junction bases left unmatched: 7. Per the germline V gene, CDR1 is SGHRS and CDR2 is YFSETQ. CDR3 length: 16 amino acids. CDR3 protein: CASSFGSLAGTDTQYF. The CDR3 nucleotides are TGCGCCAGCAGCTTTGGGAGTCTAGCGGGAACAGATACGCAGTATTTT.

The chain is built from TRBV7-2 and TRBJ1-1; D is undetermined. V gave up 5 bases and J gave up 1 base, with 11 bases separating them. The CDR3 extends over 14 amino acids. The germline CDR1 and CDR2 sequences are SGHTA and FQGNSA. CDR3 protein: CASSVSWENTEAFF. The DNA for the CDR3 is TGTGCCAGCAGCGTGAGCTGGGAGAACACTGAAGCTTTCTTT.

This clone was counted only a few times. CDR3 coding DNA: TGTGCCAGCAGCTTAGATGTGGCGGGAGGACTATACAATGAGCAGTTCTTC. It codes for CASSLDVAGGLYNEQFF. The rearrangement uses TRBV7-9 and TRBJ2-1; 8 bases align to TRBD2. This CDR3 is 17 amino acids long. V shed 1 base, J shed 4 bases, and the junction held 9 bases outside the gene matches. Looked up from germline, CDR1 is SEHNR and CDR2 is FQNEAQ (reference sequence).